One sample yielded the 2 T cell receptor beta chains listed below, sequenced in a study of blood T cells in healthy people across ages. Sample-barcoded 5' priming and a J-beta primer mix drove a second PCR of about 7 to 12 cycles. TCRdb itself ran the 5' RACE reads through MiXCR, one entry per CDR3 protein. The top ten hold just over 15% of the sample, which has 550,000 to 800,000 distinct CDR3 sequences, 32% seen once. The sequencing sample was made of blood. These receptor sequences come from a woman older than 75 in good health.

This chain joins TRBV12-3 or TRBV12-4 and TRBJ2-3; a possible D gene is TRBD2 (6 bases). V was cut by 1 base and J by 13 bases, with 21 bases left in between. The CDR3 sequence is 15 residues long. CDR3 bases: TGTGCCAGCAGTTTAGGGGGGGTAGGCACAGATGTGGAGTATTTT. Translation gives CASSLGGVGTDVEYF.

This clonotype came up many times. This chain links TRBV20-1 with TRBJ2-1; D remains ambiguous. The CDR3 consists of 14 residues. In germline, CDR1 is DFQATT, CDR2 SNEGSKA (reference sequence). V lost 6 bases to trimming and J lost 3 bases, with 15 bases between them. In nucleotides, the CDR3 is TGCAGTGCCCCAGTGAAGGTGCTCTACAATGAGCAGTTCTTC. Protein sequence: CSAPVKVLYNEQFF.